This T cell receptor beta chain was identified in a study of monozygotic twins with inflammatory bowel disease. Researchers used template switching to add UMIs featuring a 6-nucleotide sample barcode. TCRdb re-called the 5' RACE reads, yielding one record per CDR3 amino acid sequence without DNA. The sample totals about 210,000 distinct CDR3 sequences; its top ten clones hold 7.7%. Per germline, CDR1 MNHEY and CDR2 SVGAGI. The CDR3 covers 12 residues. As concerns this clonotype: Its antigen is unidentified.

Study results and caveats: Those with IBD had lower TCRbeta diversity (inverse Simpson) than their healthy co-twins did.

The sequenced sample consisted of blood. This chain links TRBV6-5 with TRBJ1-6. This TCR was sampled from a human donor with ulcerative colitis or Crohn's disease, or a healthy co-twin of an affected twin (not recorded which). The CDR3 loop reads CAVQSGDRPLHF.